This T cell receptor (beta chain) was captured in a study of lung T cells in sarcoidosis with Löfgren's syndrome (dated by TCRdb to 2017 to 2019). General notes on the study: Sarcoidosis was characterized as a granulomatous disease that mainly affects the lungs and features an accumulation of CD4+ T cells in bronchoalveolar lavage fluid. The repertoire analyses centered on Lofgren's syndrome patients.

The sequencer listed for this sample is Illumina MiSeq. TCRdb took the public reads, trimmed them with fastp at Q25, ran MiXCR for clone calling and kept in-frame beta chains. Each CDR3 protein gets just one entry, which takes the most common genes and DNA from the rows behind it. Here the sample has roughly 63,000 distinct CDR3 sequences; 21% occur a single time. Over 2% of the sample is taken by the ten largest. Summary of the overall study and its limitations: CDR3 motifs in TRAV12-1 and TRBV2 were reported to be shared across several Lofgren's syndrome patients, which suggests public CD4+ TCR repertoires. When alphabeta pairing was analyzed, TRAV12-1 tended to pair preferentially with TRBV2, and the resulting paired TCRs displayed CDR3 homology. TRAV12-1 and TRBV2 were reported as the most expanded V gene segments in Löfgren's syndrome patients compared with control subjects. Recognition of a sarcoidosis-associated antigen was merely suggested, with the antigen itself still putative and unidentified.

Worth noting for this clonotype: Its antigen is currently not known. A read error is possible here, since a much larger clone lies one base away.

CDR1 LGHNA and CDR2 YSLEER are derived from the germline V gene. The CDR3 contains 14 residues, cysteine and phenylalanine counted. Only the CDR3 DNA stays, 42 bases, in frame from base 1. The chain is encoded by TRBV4-3 joined to TRBJ2-1; the D gene assignment is ambiguous. This sequence originates from a human donor with sarcoidosis (Löfgren's syndrome or another form), or a control subject (not recorded which). Sequences were obtained from CD4+ T cells from PBMCs. The nucleotides are TGCGCCAGCAGCCAAGATCTGGAGTACAATGGGCAGTTCTTC. Its protein reads: CASSQDLEYNGQFF.